This T cell receptor (beta chain) derives from a study of T cell repertoires in cytomegalovirus infection. Across the study: CMV epitopes used comprised recently identified HLA-C-restricted ones and well-studied HLA-B-restricted ones. Indicated by public TCR beta signatures were CMV infection and matching HLA type. Study-wide points: Public TCR beta family frequency separated CMV-and-HLA carriers, including in an independent cohort.

TCRdb reprocessed the reads with MiXCR, giving one entry per CDR3 protein. The repertoire holds approximately 770,000 distinct CDR3 sequences, with approximately 32% as singletons. This clonotype was counted many times. The antigen is unknown. There are 14 residues in the CDR3. Trimming cost V 5 bases and J 3 bases, with 14 bases left between them. J is TRBJ2-7 and V is TRBV12-3 or TRBV12-4, with a weak D call TRBD2 (5 bases). The specimen comprised cultured CD8+ T cells from PBMCs, sampled from culture after CMV antigen stimulation. This clonotype was obtained from a human donor in good health (CMV status not recorded). Some clones in this sample may be carry-over from other donors' samples. In DNA form, the CDR3 reads TGTGCCAGCAGTCTCGAAAGCGGTCTCTACGAGCAGTACTTC. This sequence encodes CASSLESGLYEQYF.